The table lists the clone carrying this TCR beta chain with many counts. TCR beta CDR3 amplification used RNA transcripts. The authors performed first-round RT-PCR with HTBI primers and then a second-round multiplex PCR. TCRdb re-called the multiplex PCR reads with MiXCR, one entry per CDR3 protein. In the table there are roughly 700,000 distinct CDR3 sequences, roughly 40% of which are singletons. PBMCs had their origin in fresh peripheral blood (approximately 9.7 ml). The data are from a study of Graves' ophthalmopathy and Graves' hyperthyroidism. The CDR3 covers 14 residues. V was pared by 4 bases and J by 7 bases, with 18 bases between. Per germline, CDR1 SGDLS and CDR2 YYNGEE.

This TCR derives from an adult man with Graves' ophthalmopathy. The sample was peripheral blood. The chain uses TRBV9 and TRBJ2-7, with D possibly TRBD1 on 6 matching bases. The CDR3 DNA follows: TGTGCCAGCAGCCCACCGGGGACAAGACGAGAGCAGTACTTC. This gives the protein CASSPPGTRREQYF. The full variable domain, completed using reference TRBV9 and TRBJ2-7, is DSGVTQTPKHLITATGQRVTLRCSPRSGDLSVYWYQQSLDQGLQFLIQYYNGEERAKGNILERFSAQQFPDLHSELNLSSLELGDSALYFCASSPPGTRREQYFGPGTRLTVT.